The source of this TCR beta chain is a study of T cell responses to AZD1222 COVID-19 vaccine. Whole-study results and caveats: It was only after the peak T cell response that any repertoires were sampled. Baseline serostatus was positive in only a handful of AZD1222 recipients. CD4 TCRs covered the whole spike, strongest at regions 160-218 and 743-854.

Remarks on this clone: What it binds is not known.

Clones were read by immunoSEQ multiplex PCR, and TCRdb kept only the in-frame ones, dropping some. Here the sample spans 150,000 to 200,000 clones, more than 85% being singletons. The sequences come from peripheral blood, collected 28 days after the second AZD1222 dose. This TCR came from an adult who received the AZD1222 COVID-19 vaccine.

The CDR3 sequence is CASSDMNYSNQPQHF. CDR3 sequence (DNA): TGTGCCAGCAGTGATATGAACTATAGCAATCAGCCCCAGCATTTT. This rearrangement joins TRBV6-4 to TRBJ1-5, with D unresolved. Trimming pared 3 bases from V and 0 bases from J, leaving 9 bases between. CDR1 and CDR2 from the germline V gene are MRHNA and SNTAGT. The CDR3 contains 15 residues.